This T cell receptor beta chain was captured in a study of blood T cell repertoires in COVID-19. V was pared by 3 bases and J by 4 bases, with 13 bases between. Looked up from germline, CDR1 is SGDLS and CDR2 is YYNGEE. The CDR3 is 15 residues long. The data were produced by immunoSEQ multiplex PCR, yet TCRdb's version contains in-frame clones alone and is incomplete. Seen here are 100,000 to 150,000 clones, 85% to 90% observed once, and the top ten hold approximately 6.6%. The V gene is TRBV9, the J gene TRBJ2-2; the D gene is possibly TRBD2 (6 bases). Input material: peripheral blood. This sequence was found in an elderly man with active or convalescent COVID-19. The CDR3 reads CASSARVGGTGELFF. CDR3 DNA sequence: TGTGCCAGCAGCGCCAGGGTGGGGGGCACCGGGGAGCTGTTTTTT.